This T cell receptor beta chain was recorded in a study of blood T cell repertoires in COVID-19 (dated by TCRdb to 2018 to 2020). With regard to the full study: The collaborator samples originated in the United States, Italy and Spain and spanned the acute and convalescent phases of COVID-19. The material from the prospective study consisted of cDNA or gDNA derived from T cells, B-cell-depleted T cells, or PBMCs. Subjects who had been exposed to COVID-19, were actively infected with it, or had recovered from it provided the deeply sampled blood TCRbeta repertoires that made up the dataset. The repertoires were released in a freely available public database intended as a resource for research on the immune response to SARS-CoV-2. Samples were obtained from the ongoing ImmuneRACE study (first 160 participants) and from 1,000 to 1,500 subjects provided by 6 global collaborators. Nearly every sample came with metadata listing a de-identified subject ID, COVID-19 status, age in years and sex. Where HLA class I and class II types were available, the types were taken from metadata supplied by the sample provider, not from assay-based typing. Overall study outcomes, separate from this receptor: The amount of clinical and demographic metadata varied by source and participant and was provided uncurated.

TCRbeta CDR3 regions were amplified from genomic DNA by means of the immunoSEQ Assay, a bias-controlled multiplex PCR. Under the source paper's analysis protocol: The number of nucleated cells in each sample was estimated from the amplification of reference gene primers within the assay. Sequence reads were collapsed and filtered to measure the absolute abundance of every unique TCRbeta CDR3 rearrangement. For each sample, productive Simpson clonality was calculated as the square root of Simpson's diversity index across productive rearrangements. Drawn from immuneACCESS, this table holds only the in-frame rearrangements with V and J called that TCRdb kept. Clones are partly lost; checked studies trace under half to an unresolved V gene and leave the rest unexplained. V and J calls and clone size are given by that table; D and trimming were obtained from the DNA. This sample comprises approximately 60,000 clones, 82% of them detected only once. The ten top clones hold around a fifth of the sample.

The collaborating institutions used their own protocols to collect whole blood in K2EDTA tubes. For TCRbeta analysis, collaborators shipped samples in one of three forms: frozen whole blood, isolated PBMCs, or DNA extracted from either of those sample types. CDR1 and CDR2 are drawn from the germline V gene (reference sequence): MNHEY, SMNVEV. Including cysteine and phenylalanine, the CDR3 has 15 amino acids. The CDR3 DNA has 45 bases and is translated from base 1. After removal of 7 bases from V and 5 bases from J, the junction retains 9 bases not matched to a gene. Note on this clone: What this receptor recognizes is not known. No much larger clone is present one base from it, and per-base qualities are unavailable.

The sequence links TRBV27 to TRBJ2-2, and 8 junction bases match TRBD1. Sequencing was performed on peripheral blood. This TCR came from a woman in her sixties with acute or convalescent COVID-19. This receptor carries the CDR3 CASNNGQGPTGELFF. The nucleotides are TGTGCCAGCAACAATGGACAGGGCCCGACCGGGGAGCTGTTTTTT.